These 28 T cell receptor beta chains were all obtained from the same sample, sequenced in a study of T cell responses to AZD1222 COVID-19 vaccine. Generated by immunoSEQ multiplex PCR, the TCRdb table keeps only in-frame clones and is missing some. The sample consists of about 140,000 clones, more than 70% of them appearing once. Material: peripheral blood, obtained 28 days after the second AZD1222 dose. The receptors derive from an adult who received the AZD1222 COVID-19 vaccine.

The chain's CDR3 is CASSPTKNGVGANYGYTF. The DNA of the CDR3 is TGTGCCAGCAGCCCCACCAAAAACGGGGTCGGGGCTAACTATGGCTACACCTTC. The chain has TRBV13 and TRBJ1-2; D not resolved. The germline V and J ends were trimmed by 5 bases and 0 bases, with 22 bases remaining between them. This CDR3 region has 18 residues. Germline V gene data show CDR1 as PRHDT and CDR2 as FYEKMQ (reference sequence). Together with reference TRBV13 and TRBJ1-2, the CDR3 gives the full variable domain: AAGVIQSPRHLIKEKRETATLKCYPIPRHDTVYWYQQGPGQDPQFLISFYEKMQSDKGSIPDRFSAQQFSDYHSELNMSSLELGDSALYFCASSPTKNGVGANYGYTFGSGTRLTVV.

J is TRBJ1-1 and V is TRBV4-1, with D tentatively TRBD1 (5 bases). This CDR3 has 13 amino acids. Per germline, CDR1 MGHRA and CDR2 YSYEKL. Between the trimmed V and J ends, which lost 3 bases and 0 bases, there was a span of 5 bases. Written as DNA, the CDR3 is TGCGCCAGCAGCCAGACAGTGAACACTGAAGCTTTCTTT. This gives the protein CASSQTVNTEAFF.

CDR3 in amino acids: CASSSTGTSGPTGELFF. The DNA for the CDR3 is TGTGCCAGCAGCTCCACCGGGACTAGCGGGCCCACCGGGGAGCTGTTTTTT. The chain recombines TRBV7-6 with TRBJ2-2, with 12 bases identical to TRBD2. Germline V gene sequence: CDR1 SGHVS, CDR2 FNYEAQ. The CDR3 runs to 17 residues. After removal of 4 bases from V and 4 bases from J, the junction contained 7 bases not matched to a gene. The full variable domain, completed using reference TRBV7-6 and TRBJ2-2, is GAGVSQSPRYKVTKRGQDVALRCDPISGHVSLYWYRQALGQGPEFLTYFNYEAQQDKSGLPNDRFSAERPEGSISTLTIQRTEQRDSAMYRCASSSTGTSGPTGELFFGEGSRLTVL.

Regarding this clone: The junction does not match germline at one end; this may be a read error. The J gene is TRBJ1-6, the V gene TRBV9; D is perhaps TRBD1 (5 bases). The CDR3 has 16 amino acids. The germline V gene encodes CDR1 SGDLS and CDR2 YYNGEE. This CDR3 is CASSAGEIAYNSPPHF. CDR3 DNA sequence: TGTGCCAGCAGCGCGGGGGAAATCGCCTATAATTCACCCCCCCACTTT.

The chain couples TRBV7-2 to TRBJ2-7, with D perhaps TRBD1 or TRBD2 (5 bases each). V lost 7 bases and J 2 bases, leaving 18 bases between the germline ends. Germline values: CDR1 SGHTA, CDR2 FQGNSA. The CDR3 is 15 residues long. The CDR3 is CASTLDSLATYEQYF. The CDR3 nucleotides are TGTGCCAGCACCCTAGACAGCCTAGCAACCTACGAGCAGTACTTC.

The chain uses TRBV19 and TRBJ2-7; D unclear. The ends were cut back, 5 bases at V and 0 bases at J, with 20 bases in the middle. The CDR3 is 17 amino acids. The germline V gene has CDR1 LNHDA and CDR2 SQIVND (reference sequence). Written as DNA, the CDR3 is TGTGCCAGTAGTCTAAACATTACACCTCCCTACTCCTACGAGCAGTACTTC. Translating gives CASSLNITPPYSYEQYF. The whole variable domain, remainder taken from reference TRBV19 and TRBJ2-7, is DGGITQSPKYLFRKEGQNVTLSCEQNLNHDAMYWYRQDPGQGLRLIYYSQIVNDFQKGDIAEGYSVSREKKESFPLTVTSAQKNPTAFYLCASSLNITPPYSYEQYFGPGTRLTVT.

The chain uses TRBV28 and TRBJ1-6; TRBD1 is a possible D gene (5 bases). Trimming cost V 8 bases and J 0 bases, with 14 bases left between them. Germline V gene sequence: CDR1 MDHEN, CDR2 SYDVKM. The CDR3 is 16 residues long. CDR3 in amino acids: CASPSGLSSYNSPLHF. The CDR3 region has the DNA TGTGCCAGCCCCTCAGGGCTGAGCTCCTATAATTCACCCCTCCACTTT.

V usage is TRBV28 and J usage is TRBJ2-7, with unresolved D. The germline CDR1 and CDR2 sequences are MDHEN and SYDVKM. The CDR3 covers 15 residues. V was trimmed by 2 bases and J by 0 bases, leaving 11 bases between them. The CDR3 sequence: CASSLLSRYSYEQYF. CDR3 in DNA: TGTGCCAGCAGTTTACTCTCCAGGTACTCCTACGAGCAGTACTTC.

The chain combines TRBV7-9 with TRBJ2-7; D perhaps matches TRBD2 (6 bases). Deletions cut 5 bases from V and 1 base from J, with 9 bases between. CDR1 SEHNR and CDR2 FQNEAQ come from the germline V gene (reference sequence). This CDR3 has 13 amino acids. The CDR3 here is CASSRDLSYEQYF. CDR3 DNA: TGTGCCAGCAGCCGGGACTTATCCTACGAGCAGTACTTC.

This chain's CDR3 is CAISESMNTEAFF. The CDR3 bases are TGTGCCATCAGTGAGTCGATGAACACTGAAGCTTTCTTT. The chain combines TRBV10-3 with TRBJ1-1; D gene ambiguous. V was trimmed by 0 bases and J by 0 bases, leaving 2 bases between them. Germline lookup yields CDR1 ENHRY and CDR2 SYGVKD. The CDR3 is 13 residues long.

The gene calls are TRBV30 and TRBJ1-2; D gene unclear. The germline V gene encodes CDR1 GTSNPN and CDR2 SVGIG (reference sequence). The CDR3 loop spans 12 amino acids. V lost 5 bases to trimming and J lost 8 bases, with 15 bases between them. CDR3 sequence: CAWGRIRKGYTF. The CDR3 coding sequence is TGTGCCTGGGGGAGGATAAGGAAAGGCTACACCTTC.

The chain uses TRBV18 and TRBJ1-5; no clear D. CDR3 length: 16 amino acids. Germline V gene lookup returns CDR1 KGHSH and CDR2 LQKENI. Trimming took off 2 bases at V and 9 bases at J, with 20 bases between the two ends. CDR3 amino acids: CASSPEDYGRPRPQHF. CDR3 coding DNA: TGTGCCAGCTCACCAGAGGATTACGGTCGCCCTCGGCCCCAGCATTTT.

The chain is built from TRBV5-4 and TRBJ2-2; D may be TRBD1 or TRBD2 (5 bases each). Trimming stripped 6 bases from V and 4 bases from J, with 16 bases between. This CDR3 contains 15 residues. The germline V gene encodes CDR1 SGHNT and CDR2 YYREEE (reference sequence). In DNA form, the CDR3 reads TGTGCCAGCACCCGATCGGGGCAGGGCACCGGGGAGCTGTTTTTT. Amino acid sequence: CASTRSGQGTGELFF.

The chain has TRBV3-1 (or the pseudogene TRBV3-2) and TRBJ1-5; D is undetermined. Germline V gives CDR1 LGHDT, CDR2 YNNKEL (reference sequence). The CDR3 covers 16 residues. Trimming took 2 bases from V and 4 from J, leaving 15 bases between them. DNA for the CDR3: TGTGCCAGCAGCCAAAAGTCCCTGCGGAGAAATCAGCCCCAGCATTTT. Encoded protein: CASSQKSLRRNQPQHF.

This sequence joins TRBV6-2 or TRBV6-3 and TRBJ2-7, with D unresolved. From germline, CDR1 is MNHEY and CDR2 SVGEGT. Deletions cut 5 bases from V and 2 bases from J, with 10 bases between. This CDR3 has 13 amino acids. The CDR3 coding sequence is TGTGCCAGCAGTCTCGTGGGTCCCTACGAGCAGTACTTC. It specifies CASSLVGPYEQYF.

The chain has TRBV2 and TRBJ2-7; a weak D match, TRBD2 (5 bases). Trimming took 7 bases from V and 3 from J, leaving 16 bases between them. Germline values: CDR1 SNHLY, CDR2 FYNNEI. CDR3 length: 14 amino acids. CDR3 in amino acids: CASNGAVLFYEQYF. DNA of the CDR3: TGTGCCAGCAATGGAGCGGTTCTTTTCTACGAGCAGTACTTC.

The chain is built from TRBV14 and TRBJ1-1; the D gene is possibly TRBD1 (5 bases). The CDR3 extends over 14 amino acids. Germline assignment: CDR1 SGHDN and CDR2 FVKESK. Trimming removed 6 bases at V and 4 bases at J, with 15 bases between. As DNA, the CDR3 is TGTGCCAGCAGTCGGCAGGGATCGGGCACTGAAGCTTTCTTT. Translation: CASSRQGSGTEAFF.

The rearrangement joins TRBV19 to TRBJ2-7; no clear D gene. The V gene's germline CDR1 is LNHDA and CDR2 SQIVND (reference sequence). The V and J ends lost 3 bases and 0 bases respectively, with 12 bases between them. The CDR3 is 15 amino acids. CDR3 sequence (DNA): TGTGCCAGTAGTATCCCGGCAGGAGCCTCCTACGAGCAGTACTTC. Translation: CASSIPAGASYEQYF.

V is TRBV5-4 and J is TRBJ2-1; D not certain. Germline values: CDR1 SGHNT, CDR2 YYREEE (reference sequence). CDR3 size: 13 residues. The V gene lost 6 bases and the J gene lost 6 bases, with 13 bases spanning the gap. The CDR3 sequence is CASISPARNEQFF. In DNA, the CDR3 is TGTGCCAGCATTTCTCCGGCGCGCAATGAGCAGTTCTTC. Using reference TRBV5-4 and TRBJ2-1 for the parts outside the CDR3, the full variable domain is ETGVTQSPTHLIKTRGQQVTLRCSSQSGHNTVSWYQQALGQGPQFIFQYYREEENGRGNFPPRFSGLQFPNYSSELNVNALELDDSALYLCASISPARNEQFFGPGTRLTVL.

V is TRBV6-2 or TRBV6-3 and J is TRBJ2-1; TRBD2 matches at 12 bases. V dropped 5 bases and J dropped 6; count of bases not matched to a gene: 8. The V gene's germline CDR1 is MNHEY and CDR2 SVGEGT. The CDR3 has 16 residues. The CDR3 is CASSPLRLAGVNEQFF. In DNA, the CDR3 is TGTGCCAGCAGTCCGCTCCGACTAGCGGGAGTCAATGAGCAGTTCTTC.

The chain couples TRBV6-1 to TRBJ2-7; D is undetermined. The CDR3 consists of 15 residues. Germline CDR1 is MNHNS and CDR2 is SASEGT. V was trimmed by 7 bases and J by 3 bases, leaving 19 bases between them. The CDR3 DNA reads TGTGCCAGCAACCTAATGGGATATTCCCACTACGAGCAGTACTTC. It translates to CASNLMGYSHYEQYF.

This clone was picked up a small number of times. The rearrangement uses TRBV29-1 and TRBJ2-1, with 7 bases identical to TRBD2. The CDR3 extends over 14 amino acids. V was clipped by 3 bases and J by 4 bases; unmatched bases: 6. Germline assignment: CDR1 SQVTM and CDR2 ANQGSEA. The CDR3 is CSVDYGGGYNEQFF. CDR3 DNA sequence: TGCAGCGTTGATTACGGGGGAGGGTACAATGAGCAGTTCTTC.

CDR3 amino acids: CASSPPGRATQPQHF. The CDR3 nucleotides read TGTGCCAGCAGTCCTCCGGGCCGGGCCACTCAGCCCCAGCATTTT. This chain uses TRBV7-2 with TRBJ1-5; no reliable D call. Trimming pared 6 bases from V and 6 bases from J, leaving 18 bases between. CDR3 length equals 15 residues. CDR1 and CDR2 (germline): SGHTA, FQGNSA. The complete variable domain, with remaining parts taken from reference TRBV7-2 and TRBJ1-5, reads GAGVSQSPSNKVTEKGKDVELRCDPISGHTALYWYRQSLGQGLEFLIYFQGNSAPDKSGLPSDRFSAERTGGSVSTLTIQRTQQEDSAVYLCASSPPGRATQPQHFGDGTRLSIL.

The V call is TRBV28, the J call TRBJ1-1, with 7 bases aligning to TRBD1. Germline loops: CDR1 MDHEN, CDR2 SYDVKM. The CDR3 consists of 15 residues. The ends lost 5 bases at V and 3 bases at J; junction bases unmatched: 9. The CDR3 sequence: CASSLTGAGYTEAFF. The CDR3 coding sequence is TGTGCCAGCAGTCTCACAGGGGCAGGGTACACTGAAGCTTTCTTT.

The V gene is TRBV6-6, the J gene TRBJ1-1; D is perhaps TRBD1 (5 bases). Germline CDR1 MNHNY, CDR2 SVGAGI (reference sequence). V was clipped by 2 bases and J by 6 bases, with 10 bases between them. This CDR3 has 13 amino acids. In nucleotides, the CDR3 is TGTGCCAGCAGTTACCCAGGGACCCCTGAAGCTTTCTTT. Translated: CASSYPGTPEAFF.

The CDR3 protein is CASSQSPLDSNHNEQFF. DNA of the CDR3: TGTGCCAGCAGCCAAAGCCCGCTAGATTCGAACCACAATGAGCAGTTCTTC. This rearrangement joins TRBV4-2 to TRBJ2-1; unclear D gene. Trimming left V 2 bases short and J 5 bases short, with 19 bases between. CDR1 and CDR2 from the germline V gene are LGHNA and YNFKEQ. This CDR3 contains 17 residues.

The chain couples TRBV2 to TRBJ2-6, with D perhaps matching TRBD1 (5 bases). The germline V gene has CDR1 SNHLY and CDR2 FYNNEI. With 5 bases removed from V and 0 bases from J, the gap between germline ends came to 5 bases. This CDR3 comprises 14 residues. CDR3 sequence (DNA): TGTGCCAGCAGTAGGGGCTCTGGGGCCAACGTCCTGACTTTC. This sequence encodes CASSRGSGANVLTF.

The V and J genes are TRBV6-1 and TRBJ2-1; D remains unclear. V was shortened by 2 bases and J by 5 bases, with 10 bases between the two germline ends. The CDR3 contains 14 residues. Germline CDR1 reads MNHNS; CDR2 reads SASEGT. The CDR3 here is CASSEYRANNEQFF. The DNA of the CDR3 is TGTGCCAGCAGTGAATACCGAGCGAACAATGAGCAGTTCTTC.